This TCR beta chain was identified in a study of blood T cell repertoires in COVID-19. What the recovered Cohort 3 donors had was two negative PCRs, clearance, or symptom resolution. The junction had 7 bases not matched to a gene; V was cut back by 3 bases and J by 5 bases. The CDR3 runs 15 residues. Germline CDR1 is SGHRS and CDR2 is YFSETQ. The method was immunoSEQ multiplex PCR; TCRdb's version includes in-frame clones alone and lacks a portion of them. The sample yields fewer than 450,000 clones, approximately 90% seen once. The J gene is TRBJ1-4, the V gene TRBV5-1; 7 bases line up with TRBD1. Sequencing was performed on PBMCs or T cells enriched from blood (not recorded which). The TCR comes from a young woman who had recovered from COVID-19. CDR3 amino acids: CASSYSGTENEKLFF. The CDR3 coding sequence is TGCGCCAGCAGCTACTCCGGGACAGAAAATGAAAAACTGTTTTTT.